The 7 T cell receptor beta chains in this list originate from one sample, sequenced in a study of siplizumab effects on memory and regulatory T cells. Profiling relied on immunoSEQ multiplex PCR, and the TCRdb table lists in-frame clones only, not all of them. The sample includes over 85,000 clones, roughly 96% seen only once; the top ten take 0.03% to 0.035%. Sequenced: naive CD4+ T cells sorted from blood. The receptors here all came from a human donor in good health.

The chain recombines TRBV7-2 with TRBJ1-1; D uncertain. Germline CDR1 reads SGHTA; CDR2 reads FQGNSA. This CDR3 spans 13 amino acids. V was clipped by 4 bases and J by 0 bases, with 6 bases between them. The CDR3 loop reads CASSSSMNTEAFF. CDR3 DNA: TGTGCCAGCAGCTCTTCCATGAACACTGAAGCTTTCTTT.

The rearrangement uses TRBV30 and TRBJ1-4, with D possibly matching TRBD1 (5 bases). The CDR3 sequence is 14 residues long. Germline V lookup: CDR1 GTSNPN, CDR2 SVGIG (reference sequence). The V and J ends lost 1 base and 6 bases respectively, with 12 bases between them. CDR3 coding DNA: TGTGCCTGGAGTGGGGTGAGGGGAGATGAAAAACTGTTTTTT. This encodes CAWSGVRGDEKLFF.

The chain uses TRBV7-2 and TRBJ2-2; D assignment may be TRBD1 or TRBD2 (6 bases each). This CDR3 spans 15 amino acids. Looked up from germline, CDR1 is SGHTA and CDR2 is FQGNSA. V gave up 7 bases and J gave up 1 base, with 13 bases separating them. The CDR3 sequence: CASTPRGQNTGELFF. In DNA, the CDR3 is TGTGCCAGCACCCCCCGGGGGCAGAACACCGGGGAGCTGTTTTTT.

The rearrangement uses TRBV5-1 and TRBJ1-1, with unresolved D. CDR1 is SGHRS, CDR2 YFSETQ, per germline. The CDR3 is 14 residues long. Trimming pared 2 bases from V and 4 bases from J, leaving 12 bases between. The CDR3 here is CASSLTPGVTEAFF. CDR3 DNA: TGCGCCAGCAGCTTAACTCCAGGAGTCACTGAAGCTTTCTTT.

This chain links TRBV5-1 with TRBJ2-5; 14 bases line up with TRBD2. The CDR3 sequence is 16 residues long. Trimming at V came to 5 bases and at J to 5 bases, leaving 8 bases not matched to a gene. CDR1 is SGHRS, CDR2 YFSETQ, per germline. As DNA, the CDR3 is TGCGCCAGCAGAGGGACTAGCGGGGGACCCGGGGAGACCCAGTACTTC. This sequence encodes CASRGTSGGPGETQYF.

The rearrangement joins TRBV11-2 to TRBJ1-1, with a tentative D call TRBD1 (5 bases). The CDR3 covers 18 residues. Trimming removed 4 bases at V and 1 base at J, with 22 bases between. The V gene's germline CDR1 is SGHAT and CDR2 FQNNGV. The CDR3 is CASSSPSGGRLGNTEAFF. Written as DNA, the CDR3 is TGTGCCAGCAGCTCACCCTCGGGGGGACGATTGGGGAACACTGAAGCTTTCTTT. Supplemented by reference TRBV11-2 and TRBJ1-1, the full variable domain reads EAGVAQSPRYKIIEKRQSVAFWCNPISGHATLYWYQQILGQGPKLLIQFQNNGVVDDSQLPKDRFSAERLKGVDSTLKIQPAKLEDSAVYLCASSSPSGGRLGNTEAFFGQGTRLTVV.

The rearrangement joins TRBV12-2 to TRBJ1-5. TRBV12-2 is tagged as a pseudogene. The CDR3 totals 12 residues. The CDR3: CASRAKDQPQHF. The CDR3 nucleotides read TGTGCAAGTCGCGCTAAAGATCAGCCCCAGCATTTT.